This T cell receptor beta chain was retrieved from a study of shared clonotypes between healthy human individuals. The CDR3 consists of 10 residues. Trimming removed 5 bases at V and 9 bases at J, with 8 bases between. Germline lookup yields CDR1 DFQATT and CDR2 SNEGSKA (reference sequence). Free of recent acute infections or vaccinations, the donors were healthy HIV-negative adults. Study-wide results and caveats: The sole specimen, blood, was sampled, and tissue repertoires likely differ. With few donors, the genetic and exposure-history diversity represented was limited.

As handled by the study authors: Without quality scores, immunoSEQ junctional reads could not be filtered like full-length reads. Sequencing used immunoSEQ multiplex PCR; TCRdb keeps in-frame clones, though not all of them. V, J and clone size were drawn from that table, and D and trimming were deduced from the DNA. The sample holds about half a million clones; approximately 78% are singletons and the top ten take around 12%. This clone was counted once. What it recognizes is unknown. V gene TRBV20-1 combines with J gene TRBJ2-1, with D uncertain. The receptor was isolated from a woman in her thirties or forties in good health. Some clones in this sample may be carry-over from other donors' samples. Sequencing used PBMCs. CDR3 protein: CSAGSIEQFF. CDR3 sequence (DNA): TGCAGTGCTGGAAGCATTGAGCAGTTCTTC.